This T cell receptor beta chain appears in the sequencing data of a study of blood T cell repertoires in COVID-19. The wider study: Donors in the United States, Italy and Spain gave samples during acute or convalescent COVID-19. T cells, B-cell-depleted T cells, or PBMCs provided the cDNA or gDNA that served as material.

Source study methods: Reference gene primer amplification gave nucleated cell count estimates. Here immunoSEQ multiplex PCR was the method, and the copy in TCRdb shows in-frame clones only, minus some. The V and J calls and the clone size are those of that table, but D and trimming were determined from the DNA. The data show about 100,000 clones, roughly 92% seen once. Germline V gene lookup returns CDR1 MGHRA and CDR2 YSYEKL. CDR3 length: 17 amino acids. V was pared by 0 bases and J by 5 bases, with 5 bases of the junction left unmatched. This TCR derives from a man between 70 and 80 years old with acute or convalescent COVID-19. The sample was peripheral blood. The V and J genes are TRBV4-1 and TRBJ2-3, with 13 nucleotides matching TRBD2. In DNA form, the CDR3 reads TGCGCCAGCAGCCAAGAGTTTCGACTAGCGGGAGGAGATACGCAGTATTTT. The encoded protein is CASSQEFRLAGGDTQYF.